The clone carrying this TCR beta chain came up many times. Its antigen remains unidentified. These data belong to a study of T-cell memory formation after mild COVID-19. About the research overall: Each donor largely had its own TCR clusters.

TCR alpha and TCR beta cDNA libraries carrying sample barcodes and UMIs came from 5'RACE with constant-segment primers. TCRdb used MiXCR to reprocess the 5' RACE reads, holding one entry per CDR3 protein. There are roughly 450,000 distinct CDR3 sequences in the sample; roughly 18% occur only once, and 9% to 15% lies in the top ten. Findings and limits, study-wide: For contracting clones, CD4+ ones sat mainly in CM and EM, CD8+ in EMRA. Clones shrinking from day 15 to 85 showed even CD4/CD8 mixes; later expanders tilted CD4+.

CDR3 length equals 13 residues. V gave up 4 bases and J gave up 5 bases, with 11 bases separating them. CDR1 is LGHDT and CDR2 is YNNKEL in the germline V gene (reference sequence). Material for sequencing was PBMCs or a T cell subset sorted from them (not recorded which). The chain joins TRBV3-1 to TRBJ1-1; D is undetermined. This clonotype was sampled from an adult woman who had mild COVID-19 (a few samples of this study predate the infection). Cell type and time point are not known. Written as DNA, the CDR3 is TGTGCCAGCAGCCGCGGACCGATGACTGAAGCTTTCTTT. Encoded protein: CASSRGPMTEAFF.